This T cell receptor beta chain was captured in a study of T cells in Graves' hyperthyroidism and ophthalmopathy. The study's findings and limits: A model using 13 V-J features told ophthalmopathy apart from stable hyperthyroidism. The model predicted ophthalmopathy a median roughly 6.3 months before onset.

At least ten counts were recorded for this clonotype. As yet, its antigen is unknown. Diagnostic assessment was based on clinical symptoms, serum thyroxine and TRAb, thyroid ultrasound and orbital computed tomography. The CDR3 contains 13 residues. Germline V gene sequence: CDR1 MNHNS, CDR2 SASEGT. V gave up 2 bases and J gave up 5 bases, with 9 bases separating them. Researchers took RNA transcripts and amplified the TCR beta CDR3 regions from them. First-round RT-PCR of the TCR CDR3 relied on the HTBI primer set. TCRdb reprocessed the multiplex PCR reads via MiXCR and lists one record per CDR3 protein. The sample has about 700,000 distinct CDR3 sequences; roughly 46% are singletons.

The sequence was obtained from an adult man with Graves' disease, either hyperthyroidism or ophthalmopathy (not recorded which). Sequencing used peripheral blood or thyroid tissue (not recorded which). The V call is TRBV6-1, the J call TRBJ2-5; a possible D gene is TRBD1 (6 bases). CDR3: CASSERTVETQYF. CDR3 nucleotides: TGTGCCAGCAGTGAAAGGACAGTGGAGACCCAGTACTTC.